This is a list of T cell receptor beta chains from one sample in a study of blood T cells in healthy people across ages. TCRdb reanalysed the 5' RACE reads using MiXCR and keeps one entry per CDR3 protein. The sample lists a few hundred thousand distinct CDR3 sequences; over 45% were seen once. The sample comprised blood. These receptors all stem from a man aged 55 to 69 in good health. Both conserved end residues are part of each CDR3. The size field is filled for only some rows; it gives once, few, many or a size class.

TRBJ2-7 | - | TRBV29-1 | CSVSATVDSEQYF
TRBJ2-5 | - | TRBV5-1 | CASSPLGQVGETQYF
TRBJ2-5 | - | TRBV20-1 | CSARDSGQRRETQYF
TRBJ2-2 | few | TRBV20-1 | CSASIETGPGELFF
TRBJ2-1 | many | TRBV10-1 | CASSALAGGLNEQFF
TRBJ2-1 | many | TRBV5-1 | CASSLAGNSDEQFF
TRBJ1-2 | few | TRBV27 | CASSFRGGGYGYTF
TRBJ2-5 | many | TRBV18 | CASSPQGIKETQYF
TRBJ2-1 | - | TRBV4-3 | CASSQWGADNEQFF
TRBJ2-6 | - | TRBV29-1 | CSVELGSGANVLTF
TRBJ2-6 | - | TRBV29-1 | CSVGSHNSGANVLTF
- | - | TRBV20-1 | CSARDPGGAGGPYEQYF
- | - | TRBV6-1 | CASSEGGSKNIQYF
TRBJ1-5 | many | TRBV6-2/TRBV6-3 | CASSRGQGIEPQHF
TRBJ2-1 | few | TRBV29-1 | CSVTRAREQFF
TRBJ1-2 | - | TRBV20-1 | CSAPRQGSNYGYTF
TRBJ1-1 | - | TRBV7-9 | CASSSTGGGTEAFF
TRBJ1-5 | - | TRBV24-1 | CATSHRGWKPQHF
TRBJ1-4 | once | TRBV30 | CAWSVDRINEKLFF
TRBJ2-6 | few | TRBV3-1 | CASSSRPDSGANVLTF
TRBJ2-4 | - | TRBV20-1 | CSASEGSAKNIQYF
TRBJ2-7 | many | TRBV30 | CAWTPLGSSYEQYF
TRBJ2-7 | many | TRBV2 | CASSGPGGAWEQYF
TRBJ1-4 | - | TRBV6-5 | CASSPLRGASREKLFF
TRBJ1-2 | - | TRBV29-1 | CSVESNGYTF
TRBJ2-7 | - | TRBV12-3/TRBV12-4 | CASSRGPYEQNF
TRBJ2-7 | - | TRBV29-1 | CSVAGISYEQYF
TRBJ2-7 | many | TRBV27 | CASSRTTGYYEQYF
TRBJ2-7 | - | TRBV28 | CASSPTDGSYEQYF
TRBJ1-2 | - | TRBV5-6 | CASSLRMVGYTF
TRBJ1-4 | few | TRBV7-9 | CASSLGGTGGEKLFF
TRBJ1-2 | - | TRBV4-2 | CASSQSSTAPYGYTF
TRBJ2-1 | - | TRBV10-3 | CAISEDTAYNEQFF
TRBJ2-7 | - | TRBV7-9 | CASSLEDPKQYF
TRBJ2-3 | - | TRBV6-2/TRBV6-3 | CASSPLSGRQEDTQYF